This TCR beta chain originates from a study of control samples from healthy donors and cancer patients. Produced via immunoSEQ multiplex PCR; TCRdb's table is partial and in-frame only. The sample holds approximately 170,000 clones, 85% to 95% seen once. The length of the CDR3 is 13 residues. The germline V and J ends were trimmed by 1 base and 4 bases, with 7 bases remaining between them. Germline V gene sequence: CDR1 KGHSH, CDR2 LQKENI. This TCR came from a woman aged 55-70 years in good health. V gene TRBV18 combines with J gene TRBJ2-5; unclear D gene. What was sequenced was blood. The CDR3 protein is CASSPRSGETQYF. The CDR3 region has the DNA TGTGCCAGCTCACCACGCTCAGGAGAGACCCAGTACTTC.